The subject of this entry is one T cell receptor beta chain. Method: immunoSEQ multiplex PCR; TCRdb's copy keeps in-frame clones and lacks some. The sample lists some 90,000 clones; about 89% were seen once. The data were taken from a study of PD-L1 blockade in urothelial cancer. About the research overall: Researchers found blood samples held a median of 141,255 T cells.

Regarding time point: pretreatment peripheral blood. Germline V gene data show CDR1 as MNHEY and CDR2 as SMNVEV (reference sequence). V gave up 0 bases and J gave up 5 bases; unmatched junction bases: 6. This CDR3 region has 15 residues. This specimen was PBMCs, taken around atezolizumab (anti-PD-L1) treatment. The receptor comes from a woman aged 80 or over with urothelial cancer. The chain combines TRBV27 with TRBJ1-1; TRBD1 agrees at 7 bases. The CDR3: CASSLSRQGWTEAFF. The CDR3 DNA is TGTGCCAGCAGTTTATCGCGACAGGGATGGACTGAAGCTTTCTTT.